These 12 T cell receptor beta chains were all obtained from the same sample, sequenced in a study of OX40 agonist ivuxolimab in advanced cancers. The protocol was immunoSEQ multiplex PCR, while the TCRdb copy is restricted to in-frame clones and leaves out a portion. The sample holds about 72,000 clones, roughly 87% seen once. The specimen was CD4+ or CD8+ T cells sorted from blood, collected in a trial of the OX40 agonist ivuxolimab. Source of these receptors: an adult with an advanced solid tumor such as melanoma, head and neck, liver or kidney cancer.

This clone was found once. J is TRBJ2-7 and V is TRBV27; no firm D call. There are 13 residues in the CDR3. The V end lost 2 bases, the J end lost 1 base, and 6 bases lay between the germline ends. The germline V gene encodes CDR1 MNHEY and CDR2 SMNVEV (reference sequence). CDR3 bases: TGTGCCAGCAGTTTAGGGATATCCTACGAGCAGTACTTC. Its translation: CASSLGISYEQYF.

Notes on this clone: At one end the junction does not follow the germline gene, possibly because of a read error. The chain employs TRBV2 and TRBJ2-2; D is unresolved. This CDR3 region has 14 residues. Germline CDR1 SNHLY, CDR2 FYNNEI. Here the CDR3 DNA reads TGTGCCAGCTGTGAATCCGGATACACCGGGGAGCTGTTTTTT. It encodes CASCESGYTGELFF.

This chain links TRBV20-1 with TRBJ1-6; D unresolved. Trimming pared 1 base from V and 14 bases from J, leaving 9 bases between. The V gene's germline CDR1 is DFQATT and CDR2 SNEGSKA (reference sequence). This CDR3 contains 11 residues. CDR3 DNA sequence: TGCAGTGCTAGAGCTTGGGGATCCCTCCACTTT. Its translation is CSARAWGSLHF.

V and J are TRBV27 and TRBJ1-1, with D hard to call. Germline lookup yields CDR1 MNHEY and CDR2 SMNVEV (reference sequence). V dropped 2 bases and J dropped 0 bases, with 10 bases sitting between them. The CDR3 covers 15 residues. In DNA, the CDR3 is TGTGCCAGCAGTTTAAGGCCAGCCCTGAACACTGAAGCTTTCTTT. Protein: CASSLRPALNTEAFF.

CDR3 DNA: TGTGCCAGCTCACCATGGGAAGGTGAGACCCAGTACTTC. Protein: CASSPWEGETQYF. The chain uses TRBV18 and TRBJ2-5, with D uncertain. V was cut by 2 bases and J by 5 bases, with 9 bases left in between. Germline lookup yields CDR1 KGHSH and CDR2 LQKENI. The CDR3 consists of 13 residues.

The count of this clone is one. The chain combines TRBV7-9 with TRBJ2-4; D may be TRBD2 (6 bases). CDR1 and CDR2 from the germline V gene are SEHNR and FQNEAQ (reference sequence). Trimming cost V 5 bases and J 4 bases, with 12 bases left between them. The CDR3 covers 14 residues. CDR3 coding DNA: TGTGCCAGCAGCCTCCGAGGAGGGAAAAACATTCAGTACTTC. Its translation is CASSLRGGKNIQYF.

Only a few counts were recorded for this clone. The chain employs TRBV5-1 and TRBJ2-1, with 10 bases aligning to TRBD2. Germline V CDR1 and CDR2: SGHRS, YFSETQ. With V trimmed by 0 bases and J by 7 bases, 7 bases remained unmatched. The CDR3 loop spans 16 amino acids. CDR3 residues: CASSLEAGGPGNEQFF. In DNA form, the CDR3 reads TGCGCCAGCAGCTTGGAAGCGGGGGGGCCGGGGAATGAGCAGTTCTTC.

This clone has just one count. This rearrangement joins TRBV28 to TRBJ2-7; 8 positions agree with TRBD2. V was pared by 6 bases and J by 4 bases, with 8 bases of the junction left unmatched. This CDR3 is built from 14 residues. Germline CDR1 and CDR2: MDHEN and SYDVKM. In DNA, the CDR3 is TGTGCCAGCAGAGCGGGGGTGCGACCTTACGAGCAGTACTTC. Protein: CASRAGVRPYEQYF.

V and J are TRBV19 and TRBJ1-1, with D perhaps matching TRBD1 (5 bases). The CDR3 contains 15 residues. V shed 4 bases and J shed 5 bases, with 17 bases lying between them. Germline CDR1 reads LNHDA; CDR2 reads SQIVND (reference sequence). The CDR3 nucleotides are TGTGCCAGTAGTAGGGGAAGGGGTGGCGGGACTGAAGCTTTCTTT. Translated, it gives CASSRGRGGGTEAFF. Drawing the rest from reference TRBV19 and TRBJ1-1, the complete variable domain is DGGITQSPKYLFRKEGQNVTLSCEQNLNHDAMYWYRQDPGQGLRLIYYSQIVNDFQKGDIAEGYSVSREKKESFPLTVTSAQKNPTAFYLCASSRGRGGGTEAFFGQGTRLTVV.

This clone was counted between two and nine times. The V gene is TRBV20-1, the J gene TRBJ1-5; D not certain. V was trimmed by 3 bases and J by 9 bases, leaving 9 bases between them. The length of the CDR3 is 11 residues. In germline, CDR1 is DFQATT, CDR2 SNEGSKA (reference sequence). The chain's CDR3 is CSASLRGPQHF. For the CDR3, the DNA is TGCAGTGCTAGTCTCCGAGGGCCCCAGCATTTT.

The gene calls are TRBV7-8 and TRBJ1-2; D not resolved. Germline values: CDR1 SGHVS, CDR2 FQNEAQ. This CDR3 is built from 15 residues. V shed 1 base and J shed 4 bases, with 13 bases lying between them. The CDR3 sequence: CASSLVLDGSYGYTF. For the CDR3, the DNA is TGTGCCAGCAGCTTAGTACTGGACGGCTCCTATGGCTACACCTTC.

This clone was detected a few times. The rearrangement links TRBV27 to TRBJ1-2; D perhaps matches TRBD1 (5 bases). CDR3 length: 14 amino acids. Germline V gene data show CDR1 as MNHEY and CDR2 as SMNVEV (reference sequence). V lost 5 bases to trimming and J lost 8 bases, with 18 bases between them. CDR3 DNA: TGTGCCAGCAGTAACAGGTTGAGAGGAGGGGGCTACACCTTC. Amino acids: CASSNRLRGGGYTF.